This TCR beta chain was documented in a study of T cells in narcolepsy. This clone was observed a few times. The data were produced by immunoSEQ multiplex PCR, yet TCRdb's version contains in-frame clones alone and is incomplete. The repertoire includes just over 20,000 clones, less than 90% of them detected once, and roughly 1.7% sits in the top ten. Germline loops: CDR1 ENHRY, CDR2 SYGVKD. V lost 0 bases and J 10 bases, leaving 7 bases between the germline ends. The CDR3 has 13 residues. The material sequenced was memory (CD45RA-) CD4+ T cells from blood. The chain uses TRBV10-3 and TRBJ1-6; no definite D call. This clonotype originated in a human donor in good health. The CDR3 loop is CAISESEASPLHF. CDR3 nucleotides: TGTGCCATCAGTGAGTCGGAGGCATCACCCCTCCACTTT.